This is a list of T cell receptor beta chains from one sample in a study of Graves' ophthalmopathy and Graves' hyperthyroidism. MiXCR, run by TCRdb on the multiplex PCR reads, gives a single entry per CDR3 protein. The table lists about 210,000 distinct CDR3 sequences, roughly 29% of them singletons. The specimen sequenced was peripheral blood. These receptors were taken from a man aged 50 to 59 with Graves' ophthalmopathy. The CDR3 runs from the conserved cysteine through the conserved F or W. A D gene is named only where the DNA matches it firmly. Part of the rows lack a size; the others show once, few, many or a class for expanded clones.

CASSGDFPSPGEQYF,TGTGCCAGCAGTGGGGACTTTCCTTCTCCTGGCGAGCAGTACTTC,many,TRBJ2-7,NA,TRBV6-1
CSARALTAGELFF,TGCAGTGCTAGAGCCCTGACTGCCGGGGAGCTGTTTTTT,many,TRBJ2-2,NA,TRBV20-1
CASRFGGVNTGELFF,TGTGCCAGCAGGTTCGGCGGGGTGAACACCGGGGAGCTGTTTTTT,many,TRBJ2-2,NA,TRBV12-3/TRBV12-4
CASSAGGAETQYF,TGTGCCAGTTCGGCAGGGGGCGCGGAGACCCAGTACTTC,NA,TRBJ2-5,TRBD1,TRBV2
CASSELPGGAAGELFF,TGTGCCAGCAGCGAATTACCGGGAGGGGCCGCCGGGGAGCTGTTTTTT,many,TRBJ2-2,TRBD2,TRBV9
CASTPKRQKETQYF,TGTGCCAGCACCCCAAAGAGGCAAAAAGAGACCCAGTACTTC,few,TRBJ2-5,NA,TRBV12-3/TRBV12-4
CASSEYGGDGSLVGYTF,TGTGCCAGCAGTGAGTACGGAGGGGACGGCAGCTTGGTTGGCTACACCTTC,NA,TRBJ1-2,NA,TRBV7-3
CASSLARGQGTYEQYF,TGTGCCAGCAGTTTAGCGCGCGGACAGGGAACCTACGAGCAGTACTTC,NA,TRBJ2-7,TRBD1,TRBV12-3/TRBV12-4
CASSKEPDRISNTGELFF,TGTGCCAGCTCAAAGGAACCCGACAGGATATCGAACACCGGGGAGCTGTTTTTT,many,TRBJ2-2,NA,TRBV18
CASSLGQASFF,TGTGCCAGCAGTTTGGGTCAGGCCTCTTTCTTT,NA,TRBJ1-1,NA,TRBV12-3/TRBV12-4
CASKLASANTGELFF,TGTGCCAGCAAGCTAGCCTCTGCGAACACCGGGGAGCTGTTTTTT,many,TRBJ2-2,NA,TRBV6-5
CASRLTASYGYTF,TGTGCCAGCAGGTTGACAGCCAGCTATGGCTACACCTTC,many,TRBJ1-2,NA,TRBV28
CASSPGQGASGNQPQHF,TGTGCCAGCAGTCCGGGACAGGGGGCGTCCGGCAATCAGCCCCAGCATTTT,NA,TRBJ1-5,TRBD1,TRBV12-3/TRBV12-4
CASRPSGAPALVDVLTF,TGTGCCAGCAGGCCCTCGGGGGCCCCGGCTCTGGTGGACGTCCTGACTTTC,NA,TRBJ2-6,NA,TRBV7-8
CASSPRGTGQETQYF,TGTGCCAGCTCACCTCGAGGGACAGGACAAGAGACCCAGTACTTC,NA,TRBJ2-5,TRBD1,TRBV18
CASSSTSGRVETQYF,TGTGCCAGCAGTTCCACTAGCGGGAGGGTGGAGACCCAGTACTTC,many,TRBJ2-5,TRBD2,TRBV6-5
CASSLHPGLAGTDTQYF,TGTGCCAGCAGCCTACACCCCGGACTAGCGGGAACAGATACGCAGTATTTT,many,TRBJ2-3,TRBD2,TRBV11-2
CANRLMRDSYERYF,TGTGCCAACAGGCTGATGCGGGACAGTTACGAGCGGTACTTC,NA,TRBJ2-7,NA,TRBV6-1
CASNKGGMIYEQYF,TGTGCCAGCAACAAAGGCGGCATGATCTACGAGCAGTACTTC,many,TRBJ2-7,NA,TRBV12-3/TRBV12-4
CASRGGWANQPQHF,TGTGCCAGCCGAGGGGGGTGGGCCAATCAGCCCCAGCATTTT,NA,TRBJ1-5,NA,TRBV6-2/TRBV6-3
CASTPLQGPSYTGELFF,TGTGCCAGCACCCCTCTGCAGGGACCATCTTACACCGGGGAGCTGTTTTTT,many,TRBJ2-2,NA,TRBV2
CASSVYGSYEQYF,TGTGCCAGCAGTGTTTACGGTTCCTACGAGCAGTACTTC,many,TRBJ2-7,NA,TRBV25-1
CASSHPTENTEAFF,TGTGCCAGCAGCCACCCGACCGAGAACACTGAAGCTTTCTTT,many,TRBJ1-1,NA,TRBV4-2
CASSHSTGAAGELFF,TGTGCCAGCAGCCATTCTACAGGGGCTGCCGGGGAGCTGTTTTTT,NA,TRBJ2-2,TRBD1,TRBV4-2
CASSNREFTETQYF,TGTGCCAGCTCGAACAGGGAGTTCACAGAGACCCAGTACTTC,NA,TRBJ2-5,NA,TRBV6-1
CASSFRREPGYEQYF,TGTGCCAGCAGCTTTCGGCGGGAGCCCGGCTACGAGCAGTACTTC,many,TRBJ2-7,TRBD2,TRBV13
CASSSVFTEAFF,TGTGCCAGCAGCTCCGTTTTCACTGAAGCTTTCTTT,many,TRBJ1-1,NA,TRBV7-9
CSVESQHTEAFF,TGCAGCGTTGAAAGTCAACACACTGAAGCTTTCTTT,many,TRBJ1-1,NA,TRBV29-1
CASSSGGRVNEQFF,TGTGCCAGTAGTTCGGGGGGGCGAGTAAATGAGCAGTTCTTC,many,TRBJ2-1,TRBD2,TRBV19
CASSQAGTEPSGTGELFF,TGTGCCAGCAGCCAAGCCGGGACAGAGCCAAGCGGGACCGGGGAGCTGTTTTTT,many,TRBJ2-2,NA,TRBV3-1
CASSSQRTHYEQYF,TGTGCCAGCAGTTCCCAGAGGACACATTACGAGCAGTACTTC,many,TRBJ2-7,NA,TRBV6-2/TRBV6-3
CASSYSGADEQYF,TGTGCCAGCAGTTACTCAGGCGCGGACGAGCAGTACTTC,NA,TRBJ2-7,NA,TRBV6-5
CASSIRLAGGVGGELFF,TGTGCCAGTAGTATTCGACTAGCGGGAGGTGTAGGTGGGGAGCTGTTTTTT,many,TRBJ2-2,TRBD2,TRBV19
CASSLAGDNIQYF,TGTGCCAGCAGCCTAGCGGGAGACAACATTCAGTACTTC,NA,TRBJ2-4,TRBD2,TRBV12-3/TRBV12-4
CASRREGVPNTGELFF,TGCGCCAGCAGGAGAGAGGGGGTTCCGAACACCGGGGAGCTGTTTTTT,many,TRBJ2-2,NA,TRBV4-1
CASCGFNTGELFF,TGTGCCAGTTGTGGCTTTAACACCGGGGAGCTGTTTTTT,many,TRBJ2-2,NA,TRBV28
CASSFGESKNIQYF,TGTGCCAGCAGCTTCGGGGAGAGCAAAAACATTCAGTACTTC,many,TRBJ2-4,NA,TRBV13
CASSSTPGELFF,TGTGCCAGCAGCTCCACTCCCGGGGAGCTGTTTTTT,many,TRBJ2-2,NA,TRBV7-8
CASSHNKLAKNIQYF,TGTGCCAGCAGCCATAACAAGTTAGCCAAAAACATTCAGTACTTC,many,TRBJ2-4,NA,TRBV11-2
CASSQEILRQGQEQYF,TGCGCCAGCAGCCAAGAAATATTGAGACAGGGGCAGGAGCAGTACTTC,NA,TRBJ2-7,TRBD1,TRBV4-3
CASSEGLAGVSEQYF,TGTGCCAGTAGTGAGGGACTAGCGGGAGTTAGCGAGCAGTACTTC,many,TRBJ2-7,TRBD2,TRBV19
CASIVDRENSPLHF,TGTGCCAGCATAGTGGACAGGGAAAATTCACCCCTCCACTTT,few,TRBJ1-6,TRBD1,TRBV6-1
CSARDQTGYNSPLHF,TGCAGTGCTAGAGATCAGACAGGCTATAATTCACCCCTCCACTTT,many,TRBJ1-6,NA,TRBV20-1
CATGTGAYYEQYF,TGTGCCACCGGTACAGGGGCCTACTACGAGCAGTACTTC,many,TRBJ2-7,TRBD1,TRBV15
CASSFKLSAGTYEQYF,TGTGCCAGCAGCTTCAAACTTAGCGCCGGGACCTACGAGCAGTACTTC,NA,TRBJ2-7,NA,TRBV11-2
CATSDPGQGAGNIQYF,TGTGCCACCAGTGATCCCGGACAGGGGGCAGGGAACATTCAGTACTTC,NA,TRBJ2-4,TRBD1,TRBV24-1
CSVIRSINPNTEAFF,TGCAGCGTTATTAGGTCGATAAACCCGAACACTGAAGCTTTCTTT,many,TRBJ1-1,NA,TRBV29-1
CASSGNEDEQYF,TGTGCCAGCAGTGGTAACGAAGACGAGCAGTACTTC,few,TRBJ2-7,NA,TRBV6-1
CSARDLRGRTMNTEAFF,TGCAGTGCTAGAGATTTGAGGGGGAGGACCATGAACACTGAAGCTTTCTTT,many,TRBJ1-1,NA,TRBV20-1
CASSIGQGGGETQYF,TGTGCCAGCAGTATAGGACAGGGGGGAGGAGAGACCCAGTACTTC,many,TRBJ2-5,TRBD1,TRBV28
CASSRGLAGGAYEQYF,TGTGCCAGCAGCCGGGGACTAGCGGGAGGAGCGTACGAGCAGTACTTC,NA,TRBJ2-7,TRBD2,TRBV6-1
CSARLRGFYEQYF,TGCAGTGCTAGACTCAGGGGATTCTACGAGCAGTACTTC,many,TRBJ2-7,NA,TRBV20-1
CASTDQFEQYF,TGTGCCAGCACCGACCAGTTCGAGCAGTACTTC,NA,TRBJ2-7,NA,TRBV12-3/TRBV12-4
CASSPLGGNTEAFF,TGTGCCAGCAGTCCTCTTGGGGGCAACACTGAAGCTTTCTTT,many,TRBJ1-1,NA,TRBV27
CASTEPGTGGLSYTF,TGTGCCAGCACCGAGCCCGGGACAGGGGGCTTAAGCTACACCTTC,NA,TRBJ1-2,TRBD1,TRBV6-1
CAIGGDYEQYF,TGTGCCATCGGCGGGGATTACGAGCAGTACTTC,many,TRBJ2-7,NA,TRBV10-3
CASSYPTWELFF,TGTGCCAGCAGTTATCCGACCTGGGAGCTGTTTTTT,NA,TRBJ2-2,NA,TRBV6-2/TRBV6-3
CASSSPGGSRTGELFF,TGTGCCAGCAGCTCCCCCGGCGGGAGTCGGACCGGGGAGCTGTTTTTT,many,TRBJ2-2,TRBD2,TRBV13
CASTTGGTDIYEQYF,TGTGCCAGCACCACAGGAGGGACAGACATCTACGAGCAGTACTTC,few,TRBJ2-7,NA,TRBV28